Reported below is one TCR beta chain. This record comes from a study of control samples from healthy donors and cancer patients. Measured with immunoSEQ multiplex PCR; TCRdb has only the in-frame clones, and not every one. This table holds some 71,000 clones, approximately 89% found once. The V and J ends lost 6 bases and 4 bases respectively, with 13 bases between them. Germline CDR1 reads MNHNY; CDR2 reads SVGAGI (reference sequence). This CDR3 spans 14 amino acids. Sequenced: PBMCs. This sequence joins TRBV6-6 and TRBJ1-3; tentatively, D is TRBD1 (6 bases). The sequence came from a woman in her forties or fifties with head and neck cancer. The CDR3 loop reads CASSEGVGGNTIYF. The DNA of the CDR3 is TGTGCCAGCAGCGAGGGGGTGGGAGGAAACACCATATATTTT.